Listed below are T cell receptor beta chains from one sample, sequenced in a study of patients and donors after allogeneic stem cell transplantation. One entry per CDR3 protein, called by TCRdb with MiXCR from the RT-PCR reads. Of about a million distinct CDR3 sequences listed, 15% to 20% are singletons. Material: blood, either unsorted or a sorted T cell fraction (not recorded which). The origin of the receptors is a human donor who was either an allogeneic HSCT recipient or a stem cell or donor lymphocyte infusion donor (not recorded which). It is not recorded whose cells these are; they may come from a transplant donor. The conserved cysteine and the conserved F or W are not part of the CDR3 here.

cdr3_aa v_call
ASSWLPSGGVSTDTQY TRBV28
ASSPGGRVNIQY TRBV7-2
ASSRSGANNQPQH TRBV3-1
ASSVSGGRSIYGYT TRBV7-8
ASSFREDEQY TRBV5-1
ASSETLSNPQH TRBV27
SAEAGTEKETQY TRBV29-1
ASSQDRGPAYEQY TRBV3-1
ASSLAGVVGYNEQF TRBV5-1
ASSQDARGKNSPLH TRBV4-2
ASSPETGTSSYEQY TRBV12-3/TRBV12-4
ASRQPGLAGREQF TRBV6-2/TRBV6-3
ASSLRLESYEQY TRBV11-1
ATSGYRVRSNQPQH TRBV15
ASSLEGVNYGYT TRBV7-2
ATSEVPNTGELF TRBV24-1
ASSRTAEKLF TRBV7-2
SALEVPEAF TRBV20-1
SVTRDSRTDTQY TRBV20-1
ASSFWALHSGNTIY TRBV12-3/TRBV12-4
ASSQEGQGLDTQY TRBV4-2
SARDRSTVGGANVLT TRBV20-1
SAQTGTSGTDTQY TRBV20-1
SARERLFDKLYEQY TRBV20-1
ASSSREAGELF TRBV5-1
ASSLFRANTEAF TRBV5-1
ATSDSDRGLTEAF TRBV24-1
ASGSGRAVNEQF TRBV12-3/TRBV12-4
AIKGYRAANTEAF TRBV10-3